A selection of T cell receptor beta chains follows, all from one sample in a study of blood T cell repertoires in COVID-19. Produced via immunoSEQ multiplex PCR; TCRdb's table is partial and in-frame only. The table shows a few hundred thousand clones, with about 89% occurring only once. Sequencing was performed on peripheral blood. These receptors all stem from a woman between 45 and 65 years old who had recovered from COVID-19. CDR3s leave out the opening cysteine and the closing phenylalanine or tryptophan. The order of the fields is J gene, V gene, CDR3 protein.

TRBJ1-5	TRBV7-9	ASSLGQGLSNQPQH
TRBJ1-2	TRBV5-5	ASSLAPGGTVGYT
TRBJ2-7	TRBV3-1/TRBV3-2	ASGTGGYEQY
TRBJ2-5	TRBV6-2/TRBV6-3	ASSRAISGKETQY
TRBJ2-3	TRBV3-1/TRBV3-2	ASSQLAGPPDTQY
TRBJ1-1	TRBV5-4	ASSLAGMNTEAF
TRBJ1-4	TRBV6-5	ASSLQWDSRKEKLF
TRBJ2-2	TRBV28	ASSLQGASGTGELF
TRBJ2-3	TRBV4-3	ASSQSGTSGRTDTQY
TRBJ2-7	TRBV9	ASSVISGYEQY
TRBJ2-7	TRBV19	AAGIDEQY
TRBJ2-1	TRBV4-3	ASSQSDSDNEQF
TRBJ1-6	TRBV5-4	ASSTDRYNSPLH
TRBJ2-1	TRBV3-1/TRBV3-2	ASSRLLAGGSYNEQF
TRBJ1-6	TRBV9	ASSERDRGGSPLH
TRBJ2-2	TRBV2	ASSQRLAGNTGELF
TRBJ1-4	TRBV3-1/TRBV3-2	ASSPAQGHEKLF
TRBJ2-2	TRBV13	ASSLNLLVGELF
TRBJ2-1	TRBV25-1	ASSERGSQNNEQF
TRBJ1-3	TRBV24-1	ATSDLNSVSGNTIY
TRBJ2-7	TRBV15	ATSRQGRPHEQY
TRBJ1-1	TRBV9	ASSPYYLGGTEAF
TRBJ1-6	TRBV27	ASSIPGQSLH
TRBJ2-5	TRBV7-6	ASSLAGLAGVGETQY
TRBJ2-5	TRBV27	ASSLEVGETQY
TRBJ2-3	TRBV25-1	ASSDPAGGTDTQY
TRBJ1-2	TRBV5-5	ASSWTEAYGYT
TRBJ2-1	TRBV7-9	ASSTTGVNEQF
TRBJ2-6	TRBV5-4	ASSPGLQGSGANVLT
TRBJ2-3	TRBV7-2	ASSLRGENTDTQY
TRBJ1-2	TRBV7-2	ASSFGANYGYT
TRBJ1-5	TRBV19	ASSPGQGYQPQH
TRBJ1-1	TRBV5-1	ASSLTVENTEAF
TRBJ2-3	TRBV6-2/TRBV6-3	ASSDPGVIGSTQY
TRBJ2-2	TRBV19	ASSIMGGNTGELF
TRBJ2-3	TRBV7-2	ASSRGQGASDTQY
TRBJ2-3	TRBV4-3	ASRRVAGAPSDTQY
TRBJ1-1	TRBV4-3	ASSRGQLQEAF
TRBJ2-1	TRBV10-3	AISESHMGLAGDNEQF
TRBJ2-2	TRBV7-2	ASSLVSSGTGTGELF
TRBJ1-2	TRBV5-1	ASSVAGGDYGYT
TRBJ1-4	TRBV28	ASSRAGGDTNEKLF
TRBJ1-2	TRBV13	ASSYAQGGGYT
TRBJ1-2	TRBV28	ASRRTAVNYGYT
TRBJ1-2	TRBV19	ASSIAGYGYT
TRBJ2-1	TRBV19	ASSAIGGSTYNEQF
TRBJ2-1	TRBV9	ASSVLAATRDEQF
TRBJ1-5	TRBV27	ASGQGLQPQH
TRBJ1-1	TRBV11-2	ASSLDSRNTEAF
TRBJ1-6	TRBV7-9	ASSLRGFGNSPLH
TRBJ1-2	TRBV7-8	ASSLQGAGYGYT
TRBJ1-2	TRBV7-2	ASSLDSTYGYT
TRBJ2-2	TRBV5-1	ASSLPGQGAGTGELF
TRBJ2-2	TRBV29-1	SVNRGDTGELF
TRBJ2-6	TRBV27	ASSLLPFSSGANVLT
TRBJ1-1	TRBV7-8	ASSSGGLHENTEAF